One and the same sample provided the 23 T cell receptor beta chains below, sequenced in a study of blood T cell repertoires in COVID-19. The assay was immunoSEQ multiplex PCR, and TCRdb's table has in-frame clones only and misses some. The data hold roughly 6,600 clones, with roughly nine tenths observed a single time. Sequenced material: peripheral blood. These receptor sequences come from a human donor in a cohort sampled during active COVID-19. The donor label of this sample is uncertain.

The V gene is TRBV5-4, the J gene TRBJ2-2, with TRBD1 matching 7 bases. The CDR3 covers 13 residues. CDR1 is SGHNT and CDR2 is YYREEE in the germline V gene (reference sequence). Trimming took 2 bases from V and 6 from J; bases not matched to a gene: 1. The CDR3 DNA follows: TGTGCCAGCAGCTTAAGGGGGCCCGGGGAGCTGTTTTTT. Its translation: CASSLRGPGELFF. Full variable domain (rest looked up from reference TRBV5-4 and TRBJ2-2): ETGVTQSPTHLIKTRGQQVTLRCSSQSGHNTVSWYQQALGQGPQFIFQYYREEENGRGNFPPRFSGLQFPNYSSELNVNALELDDSALYLCASSLRGPGELFFGEGSRLTVL.

The chain employs TRBV7-2 and TRBJ1-2; tentatively, D is TRBD1 (6 bases). From germline, CDR1 is SGHTA and CDR2 FQGNSA. Trimming removed 5 bases at V and 8 bases at J, with 21 bases between. The CDR3 consists of 15 residues. CDR3 DNA: TGTGCCAGCAGCCAAATAGGGACACAATCCGGGGGCTACACCTTC. This encodes CASSQIGTQSGGYTF.

V gene TRBV5-4 combines with J gene TRBJ2-7; D possibly corresponds to TRBD1 (8 bases). V shed 4 bases and J shed 6 bases, with 14 bases lying between them. The germline V gene encodes CDR1 SGHNT and CDR2 YYREEE (reference sequence). The CDR3 runs to 13 residues. The CDR3 sequence: CASSLYRGGEQYF. Written as DNA, the CDR3 is TGTGCCAGCAGCCTATACAGGGGGGGCGAGCAGTACTTC.

The genes are TRBV5-6 and TRBJ2-3, with D possibly being TRBD1 (6 bases). Per the germline V gene, CDR1 is SGHDT and CDR2 is YYEEEE. There are 17 residues in the CDR3. Trimming removed 1 base from V and 6 bases from J, with 21 bases in between. CDR3 protein: CASSLWGLAIRGDTQYF. CDR3 in DNA: TGTGCCAGCAGCTTGTGGGGTCTAGCTATTAGGGGGGATACGCAGTATTTT.

The chain employs TRBV3-1 (or the pseudogene TRBV3-2) and TRBJ1-1; D call uncertain. CDR3 size: 12 residues. Germline CDR1 reads LGHDT; CDR2 reads YNNKEL (reference sequence). V was cut by 1 base and J by 10 bases, with 10 bases left in between. The CDR3 DNA is TGTGCCAGCAGCCAAGTGGAGGCGGGAGCTTTCTTT. Its protein product is CASSQVEAGAFF.

The V gene is TRBV14, the J gene TRBJ1-1; D might be TRBD1 (5 bases). The CDR3 length is 12 residues. V lost 3 bases to trimming and J lost 7 bases, with 9 bases between them. Germline V gene lookup returns CDR1 SGHDN and CDR2 FVKESK. CDR3 DNA sequence: TGTGCCAGCAGCCATTTCCAGGGTGAAGCTTTCTTT. It specifies CASSHFQGEAFF.

The gene calls are TRBV9 and TRBJ1-3; a possible D gene is TRBD1 (5 bases). The ends were cut back, 0 bases at V and 2 bases at J, with 9 bases in the middle. This CDR3 is 15 amino acids long. CDR1 is SGDLS and CDR2 is YYNGEE in the germline V gene. The CDR3 is CASSVGQGPGNTIYF. In DNA, the CDR3 is TGTGCCAGCAGCGTAGGCCAGGGCCCTGGAAACACCATATATTTT.

The CDR3 DNA reads TGTGCCAGCAGTTACTCGGCAGTTAACTATGGCTACACCTTC. Amino acids: CASSYSAVNYGYTF. The V and J genes are TRBV6-6 and TRBJ1-2; unclear D gene. The ends were cut back, 0 bases at V and 1 base at J, with 6 bases in the middle. The CDR3 loop spans 14 amino acids. The V gene's germline CDR1 is MNHNY and CDR2 SVGAGI (reference sequence).

The V gene is TRBV5-1, the J gene TRBJ2-1; TRBD2 matches at 9 bases. The ends lost 0 bases at V and 1 base at J; junction bases unmatched: 2. CDR3 length: 16 residues. Germline CDR1 SGHRS, CDR2 YFSETQ. CDR3 amino acids: CASSLASGVSYNEQFF. In DNA form, the CDR3 reads TGCGCCAGCAGCTTGGCTAGCGGGGTATCCTACAATGAGCAGTTCTTC.

This clone occurred once. The chain carries TRBV5-1 and TRBJ2-1; possible D gene TRBD1, 5 bases. CDR1 and CDR2 (germline): SGHRS, YFSETQ. The CDR3 sequence is 14 residues long. Trimming left V 2 bases short and J 0 bases short, with 6 bases between. CDR3 loop: CASSFQGSYNEQFF. In DNA, the CDR3 is TGCGCCAGCAGCTTTCAGGGCTCCTACAATGAGCAGTTCTTC.

The V and J genes are TRBV7-6 and TRBJ2-3; 10 bases fit TRBD2. Germline V CDR1 and CDR2: SGHVS, FNYEAQ. V shed 5 bases and J 3 bases; nucleotides not matched to a gene: 5. There are 15 residues in the CDR3. The CDR3 DNA sequence: TGTGCCAGCAGCCCACCTAGCGGGGGTACAGATACGCAGTATTTT. It encodes CASSPPSGGTDTQYF.

The chain employs TRBV29-1 and TRBJ2-5, with 9 bases aligning to TRBD2. The V gene's germline CDR1 is SQVTM and CDR2 ANQGSEA. J was trimmed by 2 bases and V by 3 bases; bases with no gene match: 13. The CDR3 contains 17 residues. CDR3 region: CSVDLAGGWKGQETQYF. The CDR3 coding sequence is TGCAGCGTTGATCTGGCGGGAGGGTGGAAGGGGCAAGAGACCCAGTACTTC.

This chain links TRBV10-2 with TRBJ1-2; 8 bases align to TRBD1. There are 14 residues in the CDR3. Germline V gene sequence: CDR1 WSHSY, CDR2 SAAADI. Trimming took 3 bases from V and 4 from J; bases not matched to a gene: 4. The CDR3 reads CASSELTGGYGYTF. Here the CDR3 DNA reads TGCGCCAGCAGTGAATTAACAGGGGGCTATGGCTACACCTTC.

The chain links TRBV7-9 to TRBJ2-7; D is ambiguous. The CDR3 is made up of 14 amino acids. The germline V gene encodes CDR1 SEHNR and CDR2 FQNEAQ (reference sequence). Trimming stripped 5 bases from V and 2 bases from J, with 13 bases between. This CDR3 is CASSRNFRAYEQYF. CDR3 DNA: TGTGCCAGCAGCCGTAACTTTCGTGCCTACGAGCAGTACTTC.

The chain uses TRBV10-3 and TRBJ2-7; D perhaps matches TRBD2 (5 bases). Germline V gene sequence: CDR1 ENHRY, CDR2 SYGVKD. The CDR3 is 15 amino acids. V was clipped by 4 bases and J by 1 base, with 14 bases between them. The CDR3 nucleotides read TGTGCCATCAGTGTATCGGCGGGTGCATCCTACGAGCAGTACTTC. Translating gives CAISVSAGASYEQYF.

CDR3 region: CASSSQGGRAEAFF. DNA of the CDR3: TGTGCCAGCAGCTCCCAAGGAGGGCGCGCTGAAGCTTTCTTT. The rearrangement joins TRBV5-4 to TRBJ1-1; D is undetermined. Germline CDR1 SGHNT, CDR2 YYREEE (reference sequence). Trimming took off 3 bases at V and 6 bases at J, with 15 bases between the two ends. This CDR3 spans 14 amino acids.

The chain employs TRBV11-3 and TRBJ2-1; the match to TRBD1 covers 9 bases. The CDR3 runs to 12 residues. Germline loops: CDR1 SGHNT, CDR2 YENEEA. V was clipped by 2 bases and J by 15 bases; unmatched bases: 5. The CDR3 DNA reads as TGTGCCAGCAGCTTAAACAGGGACAGGGTGTTCTTC. Protein: CASSLNRDRVFF.

This clone appeared a single time. This sequence joins TRBV5-4 and TRBJ2-1, with TRBD1 as a possible D gene (6 bases). CDR1 is SGHNT and CDR2 is YYREEE in the germline V gene (reference sequence). The CDR3 totals 13 residues. V dropped 4 bases and J dropped 4 bases, with 9 bases sitting between them. CDR3 bases: TGTGCCAGCAGCCAAGGACAGTACAATGAGCAGTTCTTC. This sequence encodes CASSQGQYNEQFF. Full variable domain (missing parts from reference TRBV5-4 and TRBJ2-1): ETGVTQSPTHLIKTRGQQVTLRCSSQSGHNTVSWYQQALGQGPQFIFQYYREEENGRGNFPPRFSGLQFPNYSSELNVNALELDDSALYLCASSQGQYNEQFFGPGTRLTVL.

Remarks on this clone: A junction end diverges from the germline sequence, so it may reflect a read error. The chain combines TRBV29-1 with TRBJ2-1, with a weak D call TRBD2 (7 bases). The CDR3 is made up of 12 amino acids. CDR1 SQVTM and CDR2 ANQGSEA come from the germline V gene. The CDR3 protein is CSAERGANEQFF. Here the CDR3 DNA reads TGCAGCGCTGAACGGGGGGCAAATGAGCAGTTCTTC.

The chain employs TRBV28 and TRBJ2-1, with D perhaps TRBD2 (5 bases). The CDR3 consists of 15 residues. Germline-derived CDR1 and CDR2 are MDHEN and SYDVKM. Trimming shortened V by 4 bases and J by 2 bases, and 12 bases separated the two germline ends. The CDR3 protein is CASSSEGTTYNEQFF. The CDR3, as DNA: TGTGCCAGCAGTTCAGAGGGAACTACCTACAATGAGCAGTTCTTC.

The V and J genes are TRBV9 and TRBJ1-4; 7 nucleotides match TRBD1. Germline V CDR1 and CDR2: SGDLS, YYNGEE. With V trimmed by 0 bases and J by 12 bases, 5 bases remained unmatched. This CDR3 contains 13 residues. The chain's CDR3 is CASSVVQGSQLFF. In DNA, the CDR3 is TGTGCCAGCAGCGTAGTACAGGGGAGTCAACTGTTTTTT.

The chain is built from TRBV28 and TRBJ1-1, with D hard to call. From germline, CDR1 is MDHEN and CDR2 SYDVKM. CDR3 length equals 14 residues. V dropped 1 base and J dropped 3 bases, with 9 bases sitting between them. This CDR3 is CASSLFRGDTEAFF. CDR3 in DNA: TGTGCCAGCAGTTTATTCCGGGGAGACACTGAAGCTTTCTTT. The whole variable domain, filled in from reference TRBV28 and TRBJ1-1, reads DVKVTQSSRYLVKRTGEKVFLECVQDMDHENMFWYRQDPGLGLRLIYFSYDVKMKEKGDIPEGYSVSREKKERFSLILESASTNQTSMYLCASSLFRGDTEAFFGQGTRLTVV.

The genes are TRBV6-6 and TRBJ2-7, with D tentatively TRBD1 (5 bases). This CDR3 region has 14 residues. V was clipped by 6 bases and J by 6 bases, with 18 bases between them. Germline CDR1 and CDR2: MNHNY and SVGAGI (reference sequence). CDR3 in DNA: TGTGCCAGCAGGGGGCCTGGTATCGATCTCGAGCAGTACTTC. This sequence encodes CASRGPGIDLEQYF.